This T cell receptor (beta chain) was recorded in a study of T-cell reconstitution after alpha-beta-depleted transplantation in children. Unique molecular identifiers tagged the TCRbeta library. TCRdb reanalysed the PCR reads using MiXCR and keeps one entry per CDR3 protein. The sample gives roughly 120,000 distinct CDR3 sequences, around 23% of which show up once; about 10% is in the top ten. Study conclusions and caveats: From surviving recipient T cells and thymic progenitors came the high day-60 TCRbeta diversity observed in some patients. The origin of alpha-beta T cells about two months after transplant was reportedly several hundred expanded graft clones. One year post-transplant, T-cell counts and diversity were largely derived from T cells produced anew.

This CDR3 comprises 14 residues. Germline trimming cut 6 bases from V and 6 bases from J; bases unmatched to any gene: 7. Germline CDR1 reads DFQATT; CDR2 reads SNEGSKA (reference sequence). Ten or more counts support this clonotype. Its specificity is unknown. The chain recombines TRBV20-1 with TRBJ2-5; the match to TRBD2 covers 13 bases. The TCR sequence derives from a male patient between 2 and 10 years old who had a stem cell transplant for chronic granulomatous disease, so the T cells may come from the graft donor. The specimen comprised PBMCs, mostly from graft donor cells, sampled 180 days after TCRalphabeta/CD19-depleted stem cell transplant. Here the CDR3 reads CSAQPGLAGQTQYF. Here the CDR3 DNA reads TGCAGTGCGCAACCGGGACTAGCGGGGCAGACCCAGTACTTC.